This T cell receptor beta chain was sequenced for a study of regulatory T cells in long-lasting Graves disease. Turning to this clonotype: Its antigen is undetermined.

Libraries of TCR beta came from iRepertoire HTBI primers plus Arm-PCR of CDR3 regions. TCRdb reanalysed the multiplex PCR reads using MiXCR and keeps one entry per CDR3 protein. The table shows roughly 420,000 distinct CDR3 sequences, with roughly 15% occurring only once. V was cut by 4 bases and J by 7 bases, with 13 bases left in between. This CDR3 is 12 amino acids long. Germline CDR1 and CDR2: SQVTM and ANQGSEA. Study-wide results and caveats: Favoring TRBV28, TRBJ1-2 and TRBJ2-5 was a feature seen in persistent disease.

Time point described: newly diagnosed GD, antithyroid drugs for less than 3 months. From RNA extracted from PBMCs, the TCR library was made. The same data also went into a second study, on T cells in Graves' hyperthyroidism and ophthalmopathy.

The TCR was taken from a woman younger than 35 with Graves disease. The chain uses TRBV29-1 and TRBJ1-1; D remains unclear. This material consisted of peripheral blood mononuclear cells (PBMCs), taken at new diagnosis, from a patient treated with antithyroid drugs. In nucleotides, the CDR3 is TGCAGCGTTGGGTTCGACAAAAGTGAAGCTTTCTTT. Protein sequence: CSVGFDKSEAFF.